These T cell receptor beta chains were read from a single sample in a study of response to subunit inactivated influenza vaccine. In TCRdb, the RT-PCR reads were re-called with MiXCR into one record per CDR3 protein. The table shows approximately 530,000 distinct CDR3 sequences, with 6% to 9% occurring only once. The specimen was PBMCs from blood, collected around 25 months after vaccination. These receptors all stem from a man aged 50-75 years who received an inactivated influenza vaccine. The CDR3 runs from the conserved cysteine through the conserved F or W. Fields, in order: CDR3 protein, CDR3 DNA, J gene, D gene, CDR3 length, clone size, V gene. A D gene is named only where the DNA matches it firmly. Part of the rows lack a size; the others show once, few, many or a class for expanded clones.

CDR3aa: CSATAGQGWTEAFF; CDR3nt: TGCAGTGCTACAGCGGGACAGGGGTGGACTGAAGCTTTCTTT; j_gene: TRBJ1-1; d_gene: TRBD1; len: 14; abundance: NA; v_gene: TRBV20-1
CDR3aa: CASRQGLHSNQPQHF; CDR3nt: TGTGCCAGCAGACAGGGTCTTCATAGCAATCAGCCCCAGCATTTT; j_gene: TRBJ1-5; d_gene: NA; len: 15; abundance: NA; v_gene: TRBV6-1
CDR3aa: CASSFTVDGYTF; CDR3nt: TGTGCCAGCAGTTTTACGGTCGATGGCTACACCTTC; j_gene: TRBJ1-2; d_gene: NA; len: 12; abundance: many; v_gene: TRBV12-3/TRBV12-4
CDR3aa: CASSLYGVYYEQYF; CDR3nt: TGTGCCAGCAGTTTATATGGGGTATACTACGAGCAGTACTTC; j_gene: TRBJ2-7; d_gene: NA; len: 14; abundance: many; v_gene: TRBV27
CDR3aa: CASSYSLTDSSYEQYF; CDR3nt: TGTGCCAGCAGTTACAGTCTGACAGATTCCTCCTACGAGCAGTACTTC; j_gene: TRBJ2-7; d_gene: NA; len: 16; abundance: NA; v_gene: TRBV6-2/TRBV6-3
CDR3aa: CASSPDRHTEAFF; CDR3nt: TGTGCCAGCAGCCCCGACAGACACACTGAAGCTTTCTTT; j_gene: TRBJ1-1; d_gene: NA; len: 13; abundance: few; v_gene: TRBV9
CDR3aa: CSVGKGGAGVLDTQYF; CDR3nt: TGCAGCGTCGGAAAAGGGGGCGCGGGAGTCTTAGATACGCAGTATTTT; j_gene: TRBJ2-3; d_gene: NA; len: 16; abundance: NA; v_gene: TRBV29-1
CDR3aa: CASSQGVVSYEQYF; CDR3nt: TGTGCCAGCAGCCAAGGGGTGGTCTCCTACGAGCAGTACTTC; j_gene: TRBJ2-7; d_gene: NA; len: 14; abundance: many; v_gene: TRBV14
CDR3aa: CASSLDRPPQYF; CDR3nt: TGTGCCAGCAGCTTAGATAGGCCCCCGCAGTATTTT; j_gene: TRBJ2-3; d_gene: NA; len: 12; abundance: many; v_gene: TRBV11-2
CDR3aa: CASSEWDGSYEQYF; CDR3nt: TGTGCCAGCAGTGAATGGGACGGATCCTACGAGCAGTACTTC; j_gene: TRBJ2-7; d_gene: NA; len: 14; abundance: few; v_gene: TRBV6-1
CDR3aa: CASRPTGSSTDTQYF; CDR3nt: TGTGCCAGCAGGCCGACGGGATCTAGCACAGATACGCAGTATTTT; j_gene: TRBJ2-3; d_gene: NA; len: 15; abundance: many; v_gene: TRBV7-2
CDR3aa: CASRRGLAYTDTQYF; CDR3nt: TGTGCCAGCAGGAGGGGACTAGCGTACACAGATACGCAGTATTTT; j_gene: TRBJ2-3; d_gene: TRBD2; len: 15; abundance: many; v_gene: TRBV6-1
CDR3aa: CASSLSSVSGANVLTF; CDR3nt: TGTGCCAGCAGCTTAAGTAGCGTGTCTGGGGCCAACGTCCTGACTTTC; j_gene: TRBJ2-6; d_gene: NA; len: 16; abundance: many; v_gene: TRBV7-2
CDR3aa: CASRSTPGQGTNEQFF; CDR3nt: TGCGCCAGCAGGTCAACTCCGGGACAGGGTACCAATGAGCAGTTCTTC; j_gene: TRBJ2-1; d_gene: TRBD1; len: 16; abundance: many; v_gene: TRBV5-1
CDR3aa: CASSPQKGPGDYEQYF; CDR3nt: TGCGCCAGCAGCCCACAGAAGGGACCGGGAGACTACGAGCAGTACTTC; j_gene: TRBJ2-7; d_gene: NA; len: 16; abundance: NA; v_gene: TRBV4-1
CDR3aa: CASSVTGFGEQYF; CDR3nt: TGTGCCAGCAGCGTGACAGGGTTTGGCGAGCAGTACTTC; j_gene: TRBJ2-7; d_gene: TRBD1; len: 13; abundance: few; v_gene: TRBV5-4
CDR3aa: CASSFGQGWTDTQYF; CDR3nt: TGCGCCAGCAGCTTCGGACAGGGTTGGACAGATACGCAGTATTTT; j_gene: TRBJ2-3; d_gene: TRBD1; len: 15; abundance: NA; v_gene: TRBV5-1
CDR3aa: CASRTSQRPESGNTIYF; CDR3nt: TGTGCCAGCAGGACCTCACAGCGGCCCGAGAGTGGAAACACCATATATTTT; j_gene: TRBJ1-3; d_gene: NA; len: 17; abundance: many; v_gene: TRBV6-1
CDR3aa: CASSADRVPDTQYF; CDR3nt: TGCGCCAGCAGCGCAGACAGGGTTCCAGATACGCAGTATTTT; j_gene: TRBJ2-3; d_gene: TRBD1; len: 14; abundance: many; v_gene: TRBV5-1
CDR3aa: CASSYWGVEQYF; CDR3nt: TGTGCCAGCAGTTATTGGGGGGTCGAGCAGTACTTC; j_gene: TRBJ2-7; d_gene: NA; len: 12; abundance: NA; v_gene: TRBV6-5
CDR3aa: CSARVGQPQHF; CDR3nt: TGCAGTGCTAGAGTTGGTCAGCCCCAGCATTTT; j_gene: TRBJ1-5; d_gene: NA; len: 11; abundance: few; v_gene: TRBV20-1
CDR3aa: CASSFYGGELFF; CDR3nt: TGCGCCAGCAGCTTTTACGGCGGGGAGCTGTTTTTT; j_gene: TRBJ2-2; d_gene: NA; len: 12; abundance: NA; v_gene: TRBV5-1
CDR3aa: CSARSDRGNEQFF; CDR3nt: TGCAGTGCTAGAAGTGACAGGGGCAATGAGCAGTTCTTC; j_gene: TRBJ2-1; d_gene: TRBD1; len: 13; abundance: many; v_gene: TRBV20-1
CDR3aa: CAISDTGGTKNIQYF; CDR3nt: TGTGCCATCAGTGATACAGGGGGGACCAAAAACATTCAGTACTTC; j_gene: TRBJ2-4; d_gene: TRBD1; len: 15; abundance: NA; v_gene: TRBV10-3
CDR3aa: CASSQADTSYNEQFF; CDR3nt: TGCGCCAGCAGCCAAGCTGACACCTCCTACAATGAGCAGTTCTTC; j_gene: TRBJ2-1; d_gene: NA; len: 15; abundance: NA; v_gene: TRBV4-3
CDR3aa: CASSSGQHRYEQYF; CDR3nt: TGTGCCAGCAGTTCGGGACAGCATCGCTACGAGCAGTACTTC; j_gene: TRBJ2-7; d_gene: TRBD1; len: 14; abundance: many; v_gene: TRBV28
CDR3aa: CASSLGGLTDTQYF; CDR3nt: TGTGCCAGCAGCTTAGGCGGGCTCACAGATACGCAGTATTTT; j_gene: TRBJ2-3; d_gene: NA; len: 14; abundance: many; v_gene: TRBV7-2
CDR3aa: CAISTYRGTYNEQFF; CDR3nt: TGTGCCATCAGTACCTACAGGGGAACCTACAATGAGCAGTTCTTC; j_gene: TRBJ2-1; d_gene: TRBD1; len: 15; abundance: many; v_gene: TRBV10-3
CDR3aa: CASSSGTTGYNEQFF; CDR3nt: TGTGCCAGCAGCTCCGGGACCACCGGGTACAATGAGCAGTTCTTC; j_gene: TRBJ2-1; d_gene: NA; len: 15; abundance: many; v_gene: TRBV5-4
CDR3aa: CASKSVNTEAFF; CDR3nt: TGTGCCAGCAAGTCAGTGAACACTGAAGCTTTCTTT; j_gene: TRBJ1-1; d_gene: NA; len: 12; abundance: NA; v_gene: TRBV7-6
CDR3aa: CASSLSFSSGDTQYF; CDR3nt: TGTGCCAGCAGCTTATCTTTTTCCAGCGGAGATACGCAGTATTTT; j_gene: TRBJ2-3; d_gene: NA; len: 15; abundance: NA; v_gene: TRBV7-3
CDR3aa: CASSLLQGRYNEQFF; CDR3nt: TGTGCCAGCAGTTTATTGCAGGGACGCTACAATGAGCAGTTCTTC; j_gene: TRBJ2-1; d_gene: NA; len: 15; abundance: few; v_gene: TRBV12-3/TRBV12-4
CDR3aa: CASSRRGLAGVREQFF; CDR3nt: TGTGCCAGCAGCCGCAGAGGACTAGCGGGAGTTCGCGAGCAGTTCTTC; j_gene: TRBJ2-1; d_gene: TRBD2; len: 16; abundance: many; v_gene: TRBV7-2
CDR3aa: CASSDNRATNEKLFF; CDR3nt: TGCGCCAGCAGCGATAACCGCGCAACTAATGAAAAACTGTTTTTT; j_gene: TRBJ1-4; d_gene: NA; len: 15; abundance: NA; v_gene: TRBV4-1
CDR3aa: CASSDQGEVAYEQYF; CDR3nt: TGTGCCAGCAGTGATCAGGGTGAAGTGGCCTACGAGCAGTACTTC; j_gene: TRBJ2-7; d_gene: NA; len: 15; abundance: many; v_gene: TRBV27
CDR3aa: CASSPTEGDEAFF; CDR3nt: TGTGCCAGCTCACCAACGGAAGGAGATGAAGCTTTCTTT; j_gene: TRBJ1-1; d_gene: NA; len: 13; abundance: few; v_gene: TRBV18
CDR3aa: CAIRTDGDNSPLHF; CDR3nt: TGTGCCATCCGGACCGACGGGGATAATTCACCCCTCCACTTT; j_gene: TRBJ1-6; d_gene: NA; len: 14; abundance: NA; v_gene: TRBV10-3
CDR3aa: CASSQQGFTEAFF; CDR3nt: TGCGCCAGCAGCCAACAGGGTTTCACTGAAGCTTTCTTT; j_gene: TRBJ1-1; d_gene: NA; len: 13; abundance: many; v_gene: TRBV4-1
CDR3aa: CASGSPAGDEQFF; CDR3nt: TGTGCCAGCGGGAGTCCGGCAGGGGATGAGCAGTTCTTC; j_gene: TRBJ2-1; d_gene: NA; len: 13; abundance: NA; v_gene: TRBV7-8
CDR3aa: CASSYSGGTSPSSYEQYF; CDR3nt: TGTGCCAGCAGTTACTCGGGTGGGACTAGCCCTTCCTCCTACGAGCAGTACTTC; j_gene: TRBJ2-7; d_gene: TRBD2; len: 18; abundance: few; v_gene: TRBV6-5
CDR3aa: CASSPSGGPGGYTF; CDR3nt: TGTGCCAGCAGCCCTAGCGGGGGGCCGGGTGGCTACACCTTC; j_gene: TRBJ1-2; d_gene: NA; len: 14; abundance: NA; v_gene: TRBV28
CDR3aa: CASSSSGRTDTQYF; CDR3nt: TGCGCCAGCAGCTCTAGCGGGAGGACAGATACGCAGTATTTT; j_gene: TRBJ2-3; d_gene: TRBD2; len: 14; abundance: few; v_gene: TRBV5-1
CDR3aa: CASSLGPTGYEQYF; CDR3nt: TGCGCCAGCAGCTTGGGACCCACTGGCTACGAGCAGTACTTC; j_gene: TRBJ2-7; d_gene: NA; len: 14; abundance: many; v_gene: TRBV5-1
CDR3aa: CASSPWGTSGMWEQFF; CDR3nt: TGTGCCAGCAGCCCATGGGGGACTAGCGGGATGTGGGAGCAGTTCTTC; j_gene: TRBJ2-1; d_gene: TRBD2; len: 16; abundance: NA; v_gene: TRBV7-9
CDR3aa: CSARDHNNSPLHF; CDR3nt: TGCAGTGCTAGAGATCACAATAATTCACCCCTCCACTTT; j_gene: TRBJ1-6; d_gene: NA; len: 13; abundance: many; v_gene: TRBV20-1
CDR3aa: CASGPNSPLHF; CDR3nt: TGTGCCTCAGGGCCTAATTCACCCCTCCACTTT; j_gene: TRBJ1-6; d_gene: NA; len: 11; abundance: NA; v_gene: TRBV6-5
CDR3aa: CASSPRLGPNSPLHF; CDR3nt: TGTGCCAGCAGCCCCCGTCTCGGGCCCAATTCACCCCTCCACTTT; j_gene: TRBJ1-6; d_gene: NA; len: 15; abundance: few; v_gene: TRBV14
CDR3aa: CASSIPGVNYGYTF; CDR3nt: TGTGCCAGTAGTATCCCAGGAGTTAACTATGGCTACACCTTC; j_gene: TRBJ1-2; d_gene: NA; len: 14; abundance: few; v_gene: TRBV19
CDR3aa: CASSQSVQGNEQFF; CDR3nt: TGTGCCAGCAGCCAGTCCGTACAGGGCAATGAGCAGTTCTTC; j_gene: TRBJ2-1; d_gene: NA; len: 14; abundance: many; v_gene: TRBV3-1
CDR3aa: CASSLARTSGKKETQYF; CDR3nt: TGTGCCAGCAGCTTAGCCCGGACTAGCGGAAAGAAAGAGACCCAGTACTTC; j_gene: TRBJ2-5; d_gene: TRBD2; len: 17; abundance: many; v_gene: TRBV7-2